This entry is about one T cell receptor (beta chain). Its antigen remains unknown. The entry originates in a study of human thymus T cells. Corrective heart surgery yielded the resections from which the thymus tissue came. Healthy Finnish infants having corrective surgery for congenital heart defects served as donors. Repertoires were generated with immunoSEQ multiplex PCR, while TCRdb's copy carries only in-frame clones and drops some. This table has roughly 77,000 clones, 95% appearing once. The CDR3 has 19 residues. CDR1 is SGHVS, CDR2 FNYEAQ, per germline. V was clipped by 3 bases and J by 0 bases; unmatched bases: 13. Study-wide results and limits: Use of V and J genes seemed skewed within the thymic and blood repertoires. Related research reported highly overlapping thymic repertoires among unrelated individuals.

Sample: thymus tissue. The TCR was taken from a girl under three years old with a congenital heart defect but otherwise immunologically healthy. The chain is built from TRBV7-6 and TRBJ1-4; 7 nucleotides line up with TRBD1. Written as DNA, the CDR3 is TGTGCCAGCAGCTTGTCGGACAGGAAGAGTCCTGCAACTAATGAAAAACTGTTTTTT. Translated, it gives CASSLSDRKSPATNEKLFF.